These T cell receptor beta chains were read from a single sample in a study of blood T cell repertoires in COVID-19. Assay: immunoSEQ multiplex PCR; the TCRdb copy retains only in-frame clones and omits some. The repertoire holds 150,000 to 200,000 clones, with roughly 80% as singletons. The sample comprised peripheral blood. Receptors were obtained from a woman between 65 and 79 years old with COVID-19, enrolled during active disease. Both conserved end residues are part of each CDR3. The order of the fields is D gene, J gene, V gene, clone size, CDR3 protein, CDR3 DNA. The D gene is left open where the match is weak. Some rows have no size entry. The others give once, few or many, or a class for an expanded clone.

D gene: TRBD2
J gene: TRBJ2-2
V gene: TRBV24-1
clone size: NA
CDR3 protein: CATSDGGRAQAGELFF
CDR3 DNA: TGTGCCACCAGTGATGGCGGGAGGGCCCAGGCCGGGGAGCTGTTTTTT

D gene: NA
J gene: TRBJ2-1
V gene: TRBV5-1
clone size: NA
CDR3 protein: CASSYSGDTNEQFF
CDR3 DNA: TGCGCCAGCAGTTACTCAGGGGACACAAATGAGCAGTTCTTC

D gene: NA
J gene: TRBJ1-5
V gene: TRBV19
clone size: NA
CDR3 protein: CATRSGGQPQHF
CDR3 DNA: TGTGCCACCCGGTCGGGAGGACAGCCCCAGCATTTT

D gene: TRBD1
J gene: TRBJ2-7
V gene: TRBV5-4
clone size: NA
CDR3 protein: CASSRDRATYEQYF
CDR3 DNA: TGTGCCAGCAGCCGGGACAGGGCAACCTACGAGCAGTACTTC

D gene: NA
J gene: TRBJ1-2
V gene: TRBV6-1
clone size: NA
CDR3 protein: CASSEAAGGYGYTF
CDR3 DNA: TGTGCCAGCAGTGAAGCTGCGGGGGGCTATGGCTACACCTTC

D gene: TRBD1
J gene: TRBJ2-5
V gene: TRBV7-2
clone size: NA
CDR3 protein: CASSYRTGALQETQYF
CDR3 DNA: TGTGCCAGCAGCTATAGGACAGGGGCGCTCCAAGAGACCCAGTACTTC

D gene: NA
J gene: TRBJ2-1
V gene: TRBV5-6
clone size: NA
CDR3 protein: CASSLGGYNEQFF
CDR3 DNA: TGTGCCAGCAGCTTGGGAGGGTACAATGAGCAGTTCTTC

D gene: TRBD1
J gene: TRBJ1-2
V gene: TRBV6-1
clone size: NA
CDR3 protein: CASSEAPTGGDGYTF
CDR3 DNA: TGTGCCAGCAGTGAAGCACCCACAGGGGGTGATGGCTACACCTTC

D gene: TRBD2
J gene: TRBJ2-7
V gene: TRBV19
clone size: NA
CDR3 protein: CASSIALKWTSGKYEQYF
CDR3 DNA: TGTGCCAGTAGTATAGCCCTGAAATGGACTAGCGGGAAGTACGAGCAGTACTTC

D gene: TRBD1
J gene: TRBJ1-1
V gene: TRBV5-1
clone size: once
CDR3 protein: CASSTTGAEAFF
CDR3 DNA: TGCGCCAGCAGCACTACAGGGGCCGAAGCTTTCTTT

D gene: NA
J gene: TRBJ1-2
V gene: TRBV3-1/TRBV3-2
clone size: NA
CDR3 protein: CASSQDLRGSYGYTF
CDR3 DNA: TGTGCCAGCAGCCAAGATCTTCGGGGGAGCTATGGCTACACCTTC

D gene: TRBD2
J gene: TRBJ2-5
V gene: TRBV3-1/TRBV3-2
clone size: NA
CDR3 protein: CASSLTSSKETQYF
CDR3 DNA: TGTGCCAGCAGCCTGACTAGCTCTAAAGAGACCCAGTACTTC

D gene: TRBD1
J gene: TRBJ2-1
V gene: TRBV11-3
clone size: NA
CDR3 protein: CASRGQGEEQFF
CDR3 DNA: TGTGCCAGCAGAGGACAGGGGGAAGAGCAGTTCTTC

D gene: TRBD1
J gene: TRBJ1-6
V gene: TRBV3-1/TRBV3-2
clone size: NA
CDR3 protein: CASSRTHGTGRAYNSPLHF
CDR3 DNA: TGTGCCAGCAGCCGTACCCACGGGACAGGAAGGGCCTATAATTCACCCCTCCACTTT

D gene: TRBD1
J gene: TRBJ1-2
V gene: TRBV5-1
clone size: once
CDR3 protein: CASSSGQVLYGYTF
CDR3 DNA: TGCGCCAGCAGCTCAGGACAGGTTTTGTATGGCTACACCTTC

D gene: NA
J gene: TRBJ1-3
V gene: TRBV4-2
clone size: NA
CDR3 protein: CASSPTGNSGNTIYF
CDR3 DNA: TGTGCCAGCAGCCCTACGGGTAACTCTGGAAACACCATATATTTT

D gene: TRBD1
J gene: TRBJ2-5
V gene: TRBV19
clone size: NA
CDR3 protein: CASRARTGAYQETQYF
CDR3 DNA: TGTGCCAGTAGAGCCCGGACAGGGGCGTACCAAGAGACCCAGTACTTC

D gene: TRBD1
J gene: TRBJ1-1
V gene: TRBV29-1
clone size: few
CDR3 protein: CSTRTGGNTEAFF
CDR3 DNA: TGCAGCACCAGGACAGGGGGTAACACTGAAGCTTTCTTT

D gene: TRBD1
J gene: TRBJ1-5
V gene: TRBV27
clone size: NA
CDR3 protein: CASSRAQGYSNQPQHF
CDR3 DNA: TGTGCCAGCAGTCGGGCACAGGGGTATAGCAATCAGCCCCAGCATTTT

D gene: TRBD1
J gene: TRBJ2-1
V gene: TRBV11-2
clone size: few
CDR3 protein: CASSLVGTGGHEQFF
CDR3 DNA: TGTGCCAGCAGCTTAGTTGGGACAGGGGGCCATGAGCAGTTCTTC

D gene: NA
J gene: TRBJ2-5
V gene: TRBV7-3
clone size: NA
CDR3 protein: CASSRGKGETQYF
CDR3 DNA: TGTGCCAGCAGCAGGGGGAAAGGAGAGACCCAGTACTTC

D gene: NA
J gene: TRBJ1-4
V gene: TRBV9
clone size: NA
CDR3 protein: CASSKQGKGTNEKLFF
CDR3 DNA: TGTGCCAGCAGTAAACAGGGAAAGGGGACGAATGAAAAACTGTTTTTT

D gene: NA
J gene: TRBJ1-1
V gene: TRBV19
clone size: NA
CDR3 protein: CASLRGGEAFF
CDR3 DNA: TGTGCCAGCCTCAGGGGAGGGGAAGCTTTCTTT

D gene: NA
J gene: TRBJ1-6
V gene: TRBV30
clone size: NA
CDR3 protein: CAWSNGVRGDSPLHF
CDR3 DNA: TGTGCCTGGAGTAACGGGGTCAGGGGTGATTCACCCCTCCACTTT

D gene: TRBD1
J gene: TRBJ2-1
V gene: TRBV4-2
clone size: NA
CDR3 protein: CASSPPGTGFYEQFF
CDR3 DNA: TGTGCCAGCAGCCCACCCGGGACAGGGTTTTATGAGCAGTTCTTC

D gene: TRBD1
J gene: TRBJ1-3
V gene: TRBV28
clone size: NA
CDR3 protein: CASLFGTGASIYF
CDR3 DNA: TGTGCCAGCCTATTCGGGACAGGGGCCTCCATATATTTT

D gene: TRBD1
J gene: TRBJ1-2
V gene: TRBV5-1
clone size: NA
CDR3 protein: CASSLDRGRGGYTF
CDR3 DNA: TGCGCCAGCAGCTTGGACAGGGGTAGGGGAGGCTACACCTTC

D gene: TRBD1
J gene: TRBJ2-7
V gene: TRBV15
clone size: NA
CDR3 protein: CATSTGTGPYEQYF
CDR3 DNA: TGTGCCACCAGCACCGGGACAGGGCCCTACGAGCAGTACTTC

D gene: NA
J gene: TRBJ1-4
V gene: TRBV6-5
clone size: NA
CDR3 protein: CASSYDSGATNEKLFF
CDR3 DNA: TGTGCCAGCAGTTACGATAGCGGTGCAACTAATGAAAAACTGTTTTTT

D gene: TRBD1
J gene: TRBJ1-5
V gene: TRBV6-1
clone size: NA
CDR3 protein: CASSDPLTGDQPQHF
CDR3 DNA: TGTGCCAGCAGTGACCCTTTGACAGGGGATCAGCCCCAGCATTTT

D gene: TRBD1
J gene: TRBJ1-2
V gene: TRBV6-1
clone size: NA
CDR3 protein: CASSEPGGFGYTF
CDR3 DNA: TGTGCCAGCAGTGAACCAGGGGGCTTTGGCTACACCTTC

D gene: TRBD1
J gene: TRBJ1-1
V gene: TRBV18
clone size: NA
CDR3 protein: CASSHGQGREAFF
CDR3 DNA: TGTGCCAGCTCACATGGACAGGGAAGGGAAGCTTTCTTT

D gene: NA
J gene: TRBJ1-5
V gene: TRBV4-1
clone size: NA
CDR3 protein: CASRPTSGDQPQHF
CDR3 DNA: TGCGCCAGCAGACCTACCTCAGGGGATCAGCCCCAGCATTTT

D gene: NA
J gene: TRBJ2-3
V gene: TRBV5-1
clone size: NA
CDR3 protein: CASSLGDSNTQYF
CDR3 DNA: TGCGCCAGCAGCTTGGGGGACTCTAATACGCAGTATTTT

D gene: NA
J gene: TRBJ1-2
V gene: TRBV28
clone size: NA
CDR3 protein: CASRPPGQNIYGYTF
CDR3 DNA: TGTGCCAGCAGACCCCCCGGACAGAATATCTATGGCTACACCTTC

D gene: TRBD1
J gene: TRBJ1-1
V gene: TRBV2
clone size: NA
CDR3 protein: CASRDRGEAFF
CDR3 DNA: TGTGCCAGCAGGGACAGGGGGGAAGCTTTCTTT

D gene: NA
J gene: TRBJ2-3
V gene: TRBV2
clone size: few
CDR3 protein: CASTQRLPGSGDTQYF
CDR3 DNA: TGTGCCAGCACCCAACGGCTACCCGGGAGCGGAGATACGCAGTATTTT

D gene: TRBD2
J gene: TRBJ2-3
V gene: TRBV28
clone size: NA
CDR3 protein: CASSRSGEGTDTQYF
CDR3 DNA: TGTGCCAGCAGTCGTAGCGGGGAGGGCACAGATACGCAGTATTTT

D gene: NA
J gene: TRBJ2-1
V gene: TRBV28
clone size: NA
CDR3 protein: CASRRGAPGLSYNEQFF
CDR3 DNA: TGTGCCAGCAGACGGGGGGCCCCGGGACTTTCCTACAATGAGCAGTTCTTC

D gene: NA
J gene: TRBJ2-3
V gene: TRBV5-1
clone size: NA
CDR3 protein: CASSLEGRGGTDTQYF
CDR3 DNA: TGCGCCAGCAGCTTGGAAGGGCGGGGTGGCACAGATACGCAGTATTTT

D gene: TRBD1
J gene: TRBJ2-1
V gene: TRBV3-1/TRBV3-2
clone size: few
CDR3 protein: CASSQRDSYNEQFF
CDR3 DNA: TGTGCCAGCAGCCAGAGGGACAGCTACAATGAGCAGTTCTTC

D gene: TRBD1
J gene: TRBJ1-2
V gene: TRBV2
clone size: NA
CDR3 protein: CASSVTGGNYGYTF
CDR3 DNA: TGTGCCAGCAGTGTGACAGGGGGCAACTATGGCTACACCTTC

D gene: NA
J gene: TRBJ1-4
V gene: TRBV19
clone size: once
CDR3 protein: CASSIGGATNEKLFF
CDR3 DNA: TGTGCCAGTAGTATCGGAGGGGCAACTAATGAAAAACTGTTTTTT

D gene: TRBD1
J gene: TRBJ1-4
V gene: TRBV5-1
clone size: NA
CDR3 protein: CASSLGQESEKLFF
CDR3 DNA: TGCGCCAGCAGCTTAGGACAGGAGAGTGAAAAACTGTTTTTT

D gene: NA
J gene: TRBJ1-1
V gene: TRBV19
clone size: NA
CDR3 protein: CASAERGFDTEAFF
CDR3 DNA: TGTGCCAGCGCAGAGCGAGGGTTTGACACTGAAGCTTTCTTT

D gene: TRBD2
J gene: TRBJ2-1
V gene: TRBV7-3
clone size: NA
CDR3 protein: CASSSISMTSGGSYNEQFF
CDR3 DNA: TGTGCCAGCAGCTCCATCTCGATGACTAGCGGGGGCTCCTACAATGAGCAGTTCTTC

D gene: NA
J gene: TRBJ1-1
V gene: TRBV9
clone size: NA
CDR3 protein: CASSVDNMNTEAFF
CDR3 DNA: TGTGCCAGCAGCGTTGACAACATGAACACTGAAGCTTTCTTT

D gene: NA
J gene: TRBJ1-2
V gene: TRBV19
clone size: NA
CDR3 protein: CASSTSPGSIYGYTF
CDR3 DNA: TGTGCCAGTAGTACCTCACCGGGATCCATCTATGGCTACACCTTC

D gene: NA
J gene: TRBJ2-7
V gene: TRBV28
clone size: NA
CDR3 protein: CASSGGQLDSYEQYF
CDR3 DNA: TGTGCCAGCAGCGGGGGACAGTTAGACTCCTACGAGCAGTACTTC

D gene: NA
J gene: TRBJ1-2
V gene: TRBV6-5
clone size: NA
CDR3 protein: CAQMTGSYGYTF
CDR3 DNA: TGTGCCCAAATGACAGGTTCCTATGGCTACACCTTC

D gene: TRBD2
J gene: TRBJ2-1
V gene: TRBV7-8
clone size: NA
CDR3 protein: CASSIRSGRSYNEQFF
CDR3 DNA: TGTGCCAGCAGCATCAGAAGCGGGAGGTCCTACAATGAGCAGTTCTTC

D gene: NA
J gene: TRBJ1-1
V gene: TRBV6-1
clone size: NA
CDR3 protein: CASRDTVNTEAFF
CDR3 DNA: TGTGCCAGCAGGGATACAGTGAACACTGAAGCTTTCTTT